The rows below give T cell receptor beta chains drawn from one sample of a study of response to subunit inactivated influenza vaccine. A single record per CDR3 protein comes from TCRdb applying MiXCR to the RT-PCR reads. The sample comprises about 780,000 distinct CDR3 sequences, 15% to 20% of which are singletons, and roughly a tenth rests with the top ten. This material consisted of PBMCs from blood, taken more than 4 days after vaccination. These receptors came from a man aged 50 to 59 who received an inactivated influenza vaccine. Each CDR3 is given with its conserved first and last residue. Clone size is not always given. Where it is, it says once, few, many or a class for expanded clones.

J,V,size,CDR3
TRBJ2-3,TRBV6-1,NA,CASSTRTSGITDTQYF
TRBJ2-1,TRBV11-2,NA,CASRSGTIDNEQFF
TRBJ2-7,TRBV28,few,CASSSGPHGAQYF
TRBJ2-7,TRBV10-2,NA,CATSGQAYEQYF
TRBJ2-3,TRBV11-3,NA,CASSGDRTTDTQYF
TRBJ1-1,TRBV7-2,NA,CASSLYGGRNTEAFF
TRBJ1-2,TRBV12-3/TRBV12-4,many,CASSLRRLAYGYTF
TRBJ2-1,TRBV7-9,few,CASSLTSGGERYNEQFF
TRBJ2-1,TRBV20-1,NA,CSAKARGLSYNEQFF
TRBJ1-2,TRBV20-1,many,CSAVDSFNYGYTF
TRBJ2-3,TRBV21-1,NA,CASSIRSDLRLAGVLDTQYF
TRBJ1-5,TRBV6-2/TRBV6-3,few,CASRPPGANQPQHF
TRBJ2-3,TRBV4-1,NA,CASSQEASGGTDTQYF
TRBJ2-1,TRBV7-9,few,CASSLEASGARNEQFF
TRBJ2-3,TRBV5-1,NA,CASRYGTGGSTDTQYF
TRBJ1-2,TRBV12-3/TRBV12-4,NA,CASTPRQTDGYTF
TRBJ2-7,TRBV28,few,CASSTPIATGLSYEQYF
TRBJ2-7,TRBV12-3/TRBV12-4,many,CASSLLYEQYF
TRBJ1-2,TRBV15,NA,CATSRGTRQGYGYTF
TRBJ2-2,TRBV29-1,many,CSVEGSENTGELFF
TRBJ2-3,TRBV20-1,few,CSARPGGGRDTQYF
TRBJ2-7,TRBV28,NA,CASSPGLTLFGGYEQYF
TRBJ1-1,TRBV7-9,few,CASVPGQFMNTEAFF
TRBJ2-1,TRBV5-1,few,CASSLGQKNNEQFF
TRBJ2-7,TRBV29-1,NA,CSVTGLAGYEQYF
TRBJ2-1,TRBV5-1,many,CASSLTSGAYNEQFF
TRBJ2-3,TRBV20-1,many,CSAEMNTALLTDTQYF
TRBJ1-4,TRBV27,NA,CASRPRGNPNEKLFF
TRBJ1-2,TRBV12-3/TRBV12-4,many,CASSSQNYGYTF
TRBJ1-1,TRBV12-3/TRBV12-4,NA,CASRPALNTEAFF
TRBJ2-2,TRBV6-1,few,CASSEGLAHTGELFF
TRBJ2-1,TRBV20-1,NA,CSAETGTGIYNEQFF
TRBJ2-7,TRBV6-2/TRBV6-3,NA,CASLGLATYEQYF
TRBJ2-5,TRBV21-1,few,CASSTGQAVKETQYF
TRBJ2-1,TRBV20-1,many,CSARGLAGAYNEQFF
TRBJ2-1,TRBV7-8,NA,CASSFGLAGAFGEQFF
TRBJ2-7,TRBV6-5,once,CASSYSGTGASEQYF
TRBJ2-5,TRBV20-1,few,CSAFLGGGETQYF
TRBJ1-5,TRBV7-2,NA,CASSLVRGYNQPQHF
TRBJ2-2,TRBV7-9,NA,CASSPEWTGELFF
TRBJ2-1,TRBV7-3,many,CASSSGQYNEQFF
TRBJ2-3,TRBV29-1,NA,CSALRTDTDTQYF
TRBJ2-3,TRBV24-1,NA,CATSDNGRWDTQYF
TRBJ2-6,TRBV12-3/TRBV12-4,once,CASNRAPGAGANVLTF
TRBJ1-5,TRBV12-3/TRBV12-4,NA,CASSLGQIGNQPQHF